In this sample, the clone carrying this TCR beta chain turned up a few times. This entry comes from a study of blood T cells in healthy people across ages. V lost 6 bases to trimming and J lost 0 bases, with 15 bases between them. CDR1 is SNHLY, CDR2 FYNNEI, per germline. This CDR3 contains 15 residues. Using a J-beta primer mix together with a sample-barcoded 5' primer, a second PCR was run for roughly 6 to 11 cycles. One entry per CDR3 protein, called by TCRdb with MiXCR from the 5' RACE reads. Of around 1,500,000 distinct CDR3 sequences listed, roughly 27% were seen once; the top ten hold more than 6%.

The clonotype originates from a woman younger than 45 in good health. The V and J genes are TRBV2 and TRBJ2-7, with D tentatively TRBD2 (5 bases). The sequencing sample was made of blood. CDR3 amino acids: CASRGGSAFSYEQYF. In DNA form, the CDR3 reads TGTGCCAGCAGGGGCGGGTCAGCATTCTCCTACGAGCAGTACTTC.